A selection of T cell receptor beta chains follows, all from one sample in a study of T cells in Graves' hyperthyroidism and ophthalmopathy. Using its own MiXCR run on the multiplex PCR reads, TCRdb lists one record per CDR3 protein. The sample holds about 350,000 distinct CDR3 sequences; around 18% are singletons and the top ten take about 16%. Sequencing was carried out using blood. All receptors derive from a woman in her thirties or forties with Graves' ophthalmopathy. The CDR3 runs from the conserved cysteine through the conserved F or W. A D gene is named only where the DNA matches it firmly. A clone size is listed for some rows: how often the clone was seen (once, few, many), or a class if it is expanded.

D gene,V gene,clone size,J gene,CDR3 protein,CDR3 DNA
TRBD1,TRBV27,many,TRBJ1-5,CASSSLAGTGSNQPQHF,TGTGCCAGCAGCTCGCTCGCCGGGACAGGGAGCAATCAGCCCCAGCATTTT
NA,TRBV12-3/TRBV12-4,many,TRBJ1-1,CASTFRQGLFLSSEAFF,TGTGCCAGCACTTTTCGCCAGGGCCTGTTCCTGAGTTCTGAAGCTTTCTTT
NA,TRBV5-1,many,TRBJ2-7,CASRLEMTGSYEQYF,TGCGCCAGCAGGTTGGAAATGACAGGCTCCTACGAGCAGTACTTC
TRBD1,TRBV12-3/TRBV12-4,many,TRBJ1-2,CASSHGGTGDGYTF,TGTGCCAGCAGTCACGGAGGGACAGGTGATGGCTACACCTTC
NA,TRBV4-3,many,TRBJ2-7,CASSQDAGLSSYEQYF,TGCGCCAGCAGCCAAGATGCAGGGTTAAGCTCCTACGAGCAGTACTTC
NA,TRBV12-3/TRBV12-4,many,TRBJ1-2,CASTMMSSYGYTF,TGTGCCAGCACCATGATGAGTAGCTATGGCTACACCTTC
NA,TRBV20-1,NA,TRBJ2-7,CSARDSAGGLAYEQYF,TGCAGTGCTAGAGACAGCGCCGGGGGGCTCGCGTACGAGCAGTACTTC
NA,TRBV6-1,many,TRBJ1-5,CATRRYSNQPQHF,TGTGCCACTCGGCGATATAGCAATCAGCCCCAGCATTTT
NA,TRBV29-1,many,TRBJ2-3,CSAYRGGSTDTQYF,TGCAGCGCCTACAGGGGAGGCAGCACAGATACGCAGTATTTT
TRBD1,TRBV6-1,many,TRBJ2-3,CASSRPNRGLEYF,TGTGCCAGCAGTCGACCTAACAGGGGGTTGGAGTATTTT
TRBD2,TRBV20-1,many,TRBJ2-7,CSAVRLAGSYEQYF,TGCAGTGCGGTACGACTAGCGGGGTCCTACGAGCAGTACTTC
NA,TRBV27,few,TRBJ2-7,CASSSLYPTSSEQYF,TGTGCCAGCAGTTCTCTATACCCGACTAGTAGCGAGCAGTACTTC
NA,TRBV30,NA,TRBJ1-2,CAWKGRLTYGYTF,TGTGCCTGGAAAGGTCGCCTAACCTATGGCTACACCTTC
NA,TRBV12-3/TRBV12-4,many,TRBJ2-7,CASSLSRVNERYF,TGTGCCAGCAGTTTAAGCAGGGTCAACGAGCGGTACTTC
TRBD1,TRBV6-5,many,TRBJ1-5,CASSLTGEWQPQHF,TGTGCCAGCAGTCTGACAGGGGAATGGCAGCCCCAGCATTTT
TRBD1,TRBV11-1,many,TRBJ2-7,CASSAGQVNSYEQYF,TGTGCCAGCAGCGCGGGACAGGTAAACTCCTACGAGCAGTACTTC
NA,TRBV6-2/TRBV6-3,NA,TRBJ1-5,CASSGGAHQPQHF,TGTGCCAGCAGCGGGGGAGCGCATCAGCCCCAGCATTTT
NA,TRBV29-1,many,TRBJ2-7,CSGVGSPYEQYF,TGCAGCGGTGTGGGCTCACCCTACGAGCAGTACTTC
NA,TRBV11-1,many,TRBJ2-7,CASSNPPGFEQYF,TGTGCCAGCAGTAACCCTCCAGGCTTCGAGCAGTACTTC
NA,TRBV11-2,NA,TRBJ2-2,CASSVQGLLGTGELFF,TGTGCCAGCAGCGTGCAGGGTTTGTTAGGCACCGGGGAGCTGTTTTTT
NA,TRBV24-1,NA,TRBJ1-1,CATSDETVDEGSFF,TGTGCCACCAGTGATGAGACAGTTGACGAGGGGTCTTTCTTT
NA,TRBV28,many,TRBJ2-7,CASKGRKGEQYF,TGTGCCAGCAAGGGGAGGAAAGGCGAGCAGTACTTC
NA,TRBV27,many,TRBJ1-5,CASSLSRAQPQHF,TGTGCCAGCAGTTTAAGCAGGGCACAGCCCCAGCATTTT
NA,TRBV4-2,NA,TRBJ2-2,CASRPWPGGGELFF,TGTGCCAGCAGACCTTGGCCCGGAGGCGGGGAGCTGTTTTTT
TRBD2,TRBV12-3/TRBV12-4,NA,TRBJ2-7,CATGTSGASGQYF,TGTGCCACCGGTACTAGCGGGGCCTCGGGGCAGTACTTC
NA,TRBV19,NA,TRBJ1-1,CASSIFDGQGAFF,TGTGCCAGTAGTATTTTCGACGGCCAAGGGGCTTTCTTT
NA,TRBV6-5,many,TRBJ2-5,CASSYGLGDLETQYF,TGTGCCAGCAGTTACGGGTTAGGGGATTTGGAGACCCAGTACTTC
TRBD1,TRBV28,many,TRBJ1-6,CARLLRDSLTGSPLHF,TGTGCCAGGCTGCTACGGGACAGCCTAACCGGTTCACCCCTCCACTTT
NA,TRBV30,many,TRBJ1-1,CAWSLPRGAFF,TGTGCCTGGAGTCTACCGCGGGGGGCTTTCTTT
NA,TRBV12-3/TRBV12-4,many,TRBJ1-1,CASSFRGTVTEAFF,TGTGCCAGCAGTTTTAGAGGAACGGTTACTGAAGCTTTCTTT
NA,TRBV6-1,many,TRBJ1-6,CASQLSSYNSPLHF,TGTGCCAGCCAGCTGAGCTCCTATAATTCACCCCTCCACTTT
NA,TRBV30,NA,TRBJ2-6,CAWSVWRGSGANVLTF,TGTGCCTGGAGTGTGTGGAGGGGTTCTGGGGCCAACGTCCTGACTTTC
TRBD1,TRBV19,many,TRBJ1-1,CASSQYARQGSEAFF,TGTGCCAGTAGCCAGTATGCCAGACAGGGGTCTGAAGCTTTCTTT
NA,TRBV19,many,TRBJ2-2,CASSVQDVGELFF,TGTGCCAGTAGTGTTCAAGATGTAGGGGAGCTGTTTTTT
TRBD2,TRBV6-5,many,TRBJ2-7,CASRPGTSGSLHYEQYF,TGTGCCAGCAGACCCGGGACTAGCGGGAGTCTTCACTACGAGCAGTACTTC
NA,TRBV3-1,many,TRBJ1-5,CASSLQDQPQHF,TGTGCCAGCAGTTTACAGGACCAGCCCCAGCATTTT
NA,TRBV30,few,TRBJ2-7,CAWSQGGEYEQYF,TGTGCCTGGAGTCAAGGGGGAGAGTACGAGCAGTACTTC
NA,TRBV19,NA,TRBJ1-5,CASSPPRAGTNQPQHF,TGTGCCAGTAGCCCCCCCAGGGCAGGGACTAATCAGCCCCAGCATTTT
NA,TRBV28,many,TRBJ2-7,CASISGSSYEQYF,TGTGCCAGCATTTCGGGGAGCTCCTACGAGCAGTACTTC
TRBD2,TRBV13,many,TRBJ2-4,CASSFRGSDNIQYF,TGTGCCAGCAGCTTTCGCGGGAGTGACAACATTCAGTACTTC
TRBD2,TRBV6-2/TRBV6-3,many,TRBJ2-7,CASSFSGNLYEQYF,TGTGCCAGCAGTTTTAGCGGGAACCTCTACGAGCAGTACTTC
NA,TRBV6-5,many,TRBJ1-2,CASSTLGTDGYTF,TGTGCCAGCAGCACCTTGGGGACGGATGGCTACACCTTC
NA,TRBV6-5,many,TRBJ2-7,CASSYSRQSPHEQYF,TGTGCCAGCAGTTACTCGAGACAGTCGCCGCATGAGCAGTACTTC
TRBD1,TRBV6-1,few,TRBJ1-2,CASSVAGTGNYGYTF,TGTGCCAGCAGTGTCGCCGGGACAGGGAATTATGGCTACACCTTC
NA,TRBV28,few,TRBJ2-5,CASSLALPQETQYF,TGTGCCAGCAGTTTAGCCCTGCCGCAAGAGACCCAGTACTTC